This TCR beta chain is drawn from a study of blood T cell repertoires in COVID-19 (dated by TCRdb to 2018 to 2020). In terms of the full investigation: Samples covering the acute and convalescent phases of COVID-19 were provided by collaborators in the United States, Italy and Spain. The material from the prospective study consisted of cDNA or gDNA derived from T cells, B-cell-depleted T cells, or PBMCs. Deeply sampled blood TCRbeta repertoires from subjects exposed to, actively infected with, or recovered from COVID-19 were included in the dataset. The repertoires were released in a freely available public database intended as a resource for research on the immune response to SARS-CoV-2. The samples were drawn from two sources: the first 160 participants of the ongoing ImmuneRACE study, and over 950 subjects contributed by 6 global collaborators. A de-identified subject ID, COVID-19 status, age in years and sex were almost always included in the sample metadata. Where HLA class I and class II types were available, the types were taken from metadata supplied by the sample provider, not from assay-based typing.

The immunoSEQ Assay, a bias-controlled multiplex PCR, was used to amplify TCRbeta CDR3 regions from genomic DNA. For the original study's pipeline: The number of nucleated cells in each sample was estimated from the amplification of reference gene primers within the assay. Sequence reads were collapsed and filtered to measure the absolute abundance of every unique TCRbeta CDR3 rearrangement. For each sample, productive Simpson clonality was calculated as the square root of Simpson's diversity index across productive rearrangements. Imported from immuneACCESS, the table was reduced by TCRdb to in-frame sequences with V and J called. These copies leave out some clones; in studies compared against another copy, an unresolved V gene accounts for under half, and the cause of the remainder is not known. V, J and clone size are those of that table, while D and trimming were read from the DNA. This sample lists some 250,000 clones; around 85% were detected once. About 3% of the sample lies in the top ten.

Another Seattle source contributed samples from volunteer blood donors who had recovered from COVID-19. Whole blood was collected in K2EDTA tubes by collaborating institutions according to the institutions' own protocols. For TCRbeta analysis, collaborators shipped samples as frozen whole blood, isolated PBMCs, or DNA extracted from either of those sample types. This clone was observed once. Its antigen remains unidentified. The sample holds no much larger clone one base away, and base qualities are not on file. Study-level results and caveats: The quantity of clinical and demographic metadata differed by source and by participant and was supplied without curation.

This clonotype was sampled from a woman aged 25-40 years who had recovered from COVID-19. The sequenced sample consisted of peripheral blood.

The CDR3 corresponds to CASSPRQGSSYNEQFF. The DNA reads as follows: TGTGCCAGCTCACCCCGACAGGGGAGCTCCTACAATGAGCAGTTCTTC. The rearranged chain carries TRBV18 and TRBJ2-1; 8 bases in the junction line up with TRBD1. For CDR1 and CDR2, the germline V gene lists KGHSH and LQKENI. From the cysteine through the phenylalanine, the CDR3 covers 16 amino acids. Only CDR3 DNA is held: 48 bases, read in frame from base 1. From V the trimming removes 3 bases and from J it removes 0 bases, while the gene matches leave 4 bases of the junction unaccounted for.